The TCR beta chain described here comes from a study of shared clonotypes between healthy human individuals. Original analysis: Filtering differed since immunoSEQ provided only junctions, with no quality scores. The data were produced by immunoSEQ multiplex PCR, yet TCRdb's version contains in-frame clones alone and is incomplete. That table supplies the V and J calls and clone size; D and trimming were determined from the DNA. The sample lists some 2.4 million clones; roughly 93% were seen once. Germline V gene lookup returns CDR1 LGHNA and CDR2 YSLEER. The V gene lost 0 bases and the J gene lost 9 bases, with 21 bases spanning the gap. The CDR3 totals 16 residues. Turning to this clone: No antigen is known for it.

The study's findings and limits: Rarefaction gave evidence that sorted-subset sequencing remained incomplete despite large depth. Clonotype sharing across four donors was observed for around 5.1% of naive CD4 clonotypes. Non-shared clonotypes displayed generation probabilities falling below those of clonotypes present in all four donors.

The chain carries TRBV4-3 and TRBJ2-7, with D perhaps TRBD1 (6 bases). This sequence originates from a man between 18 and 35 years old in good health. Some clones in this sample may be carry-over from other donors' samples. Sequenced material: naive CD4+ T cells from PBMCs. Subset denoted: CD45RA+ positively selected. The CDR3 DNA follows: TGCGCCAGCAGCCAAGAGCCGGGTCGAGGGTTAGGGGGGCAGTACTTC. Amino acids: CASSQEPGRGLGGQYF.